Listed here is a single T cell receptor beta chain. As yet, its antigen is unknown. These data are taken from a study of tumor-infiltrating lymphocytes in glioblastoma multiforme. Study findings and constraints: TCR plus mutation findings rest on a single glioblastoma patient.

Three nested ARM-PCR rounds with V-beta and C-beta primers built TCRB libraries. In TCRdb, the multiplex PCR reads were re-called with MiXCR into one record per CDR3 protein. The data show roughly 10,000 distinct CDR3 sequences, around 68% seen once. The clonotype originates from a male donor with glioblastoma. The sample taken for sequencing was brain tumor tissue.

The CDR3 loop is CVGSDPPGQGSYEQYF. The CDR3 region has the DNA TGTGTCGGCAGTGACCCCCCGGGACAGGGCTCCTACGAGCAGTACTTC. The chain joins TRBV25-1 to TRBJ2-7, with 9 positions matching TRBD1. The CDR3 has 16 amino acids. The germline gives CDR1 MGHDK, CDR2 SYGVNS.